These 22 T cell receptor beta chains share one sample of origin, sequenced in a study of T cell changes during pregnancy in multiple sclerosis. Clones were read by immunoSEQ multiplex PCR, and TCRdb kept only the in-frame ones, dropping some. The sample lists 38,000 or so clones, 75% to 95% seen once, with 7.8% in the top ten. This material consisted of CD8+ T cells from peripheral blood mononuclear cells, taken before pregnancy. All receptors come from a female donor with multiple sclerosis, enrolled in a pregnancy study.

The V call is TRBV7-9, the J call TRBJ2-1; 11 nucleotides match TRBD2. CDR1 SEHNR and CDR2 FQNEAQ come from the germline V gene (reference sequence). CDR3 length: 18 residues. The V gene end was trimmed by 5 bases and the J gene end by 9 bases; junction bases not matched to a gene: 18. The CDR3 coding sequence is TGTGCCAGCAGCCCACTAGCGGGAGATCCCTCTAACTGGAGTGAGCAGTTCTTC. Protein product: CASSPLAGDPSNWSEQFF.

J is TRBJ2-7 and V is TRBV28; 12 bases map to TRBD2. The CDR3 extends over 18 amino acids. Losses at the gene ends were 7 bases for V and 4 bases for J; bases not matched to a gene: 17. From germline, CDR1 is MDHEN and CDR2 SYDVKM. The CDR3 DNA sequence: TGTGCCAGCACTCCGCCGACAGGGAGACTAGCGGGAGTGTACGAGCAGTACTTC. This sequence encodes CASTPPTGRLAGVYEQYF.

V usage is TRBV4-1 and J usage is TRBJ2-2, with 16 bases matching TRBD2. Germline assignment: CDR1 MGHRA and CDR2 YSYEKL. This CDR3 region has 19 residues. The junction had 8 bases not matched to a gene; V was cut back by 4 bases and J by 3 bases. The CDR3 protein is CASSRLGTSGRADTGELFF. CDR3 DNA sequence: TGCGCCAGCAGCCGCCTAGGGACTAGCGGGAGGGCCGACACCGGGGAGCTGTTTTTT.

CDR3: CASSLAASTDTQYF. The CDR3, as DNA: TGTGCCAGCAGTCTAGCGGCTAGCACAGATACGCAGTATTTT. The V gene is TRBV6-6, the J gene TRBJ2-3; 7 bases are shared with TRBD2. This CDR3 is built from 14 residues. After removal of 5 bases from V and 0 bases from J, the junction contained 2 bases not matched to a gene. CDR1 is MNHNY and CDR2 is SVGAGI in the germline V gene (reference sequence).

The chain couples TRBV27 to TRBJ2-2, with 10 bases matching TRBD1. V shed 5 bases and J 3 bases; nucleotides not matched to a gene: 3. This CDR3 is 15 amino acids long. CDR1 is MNHEY, CDR2 SMNVEV, per germline (reference sequence). CDR3 bases: TGTGCCAGCAGTCTGACAGGGGGCCACACCGGGGAGCTGTTTTTT. It yields the protein CASSLTGGHTGELFF.

This chain connects TRBV7-8 to TRBJ2-1, with 14 nucleotides matching TRBD2. CDR3 size: 19 residues. Germline CDR1 is SGHVS and CDR2 is FQNEAQ. V lost 4 bases and J lost 6; bases outside the gene matches: 14. The CDR3 spells CASSSQTSGRARVGNEQFF. The CDR3 DNA reads as TGTGCCAGCAGCTCCCAGACTAGCGGGAGGGCCAGGGTTGGCAATGAGCAGTTCTTC.

This clone was recorded once. This sequence joins TRBV19 and TRBJ2-6; tentative D call: TRBD1 (5 bases). Trimming took off 7 bases at V and 1 base at J, with 8 bases between the two ends. The CDR3 is made up of 14 amino acids. Germline-derived CDR1 and CDR2 are LNHDA and SQIVND (reference sequence). The CDR3 region is CASTRTSGANVLTF. The CDR3 DNA reads TGTGCCAGTACGCGGACATCTGGGGCCAACGTCCTGACTTTC.

The chain combines TRBV19 with TRBJ2-1; maybe TRBD2 (7 bases). This CDR3 is 16 amino acids long. Germline V gives CDR1 LNHDA, CDR2 SQIVND (reference sequence). Trimming took off 1 base at V and 8 bases at J, with 18 bases between the two ends. CDR3 amino acids: CASSIVWRGLWDEQFF. CDR3 DNA sequence: TGTGCCAGTAGTATAGTCTGGCGGGGGCTTTGGGATGAGCAGTTCTTC.

This rearrangement joins TRBV27 to TRBJ2-7, with D maybe TRBD2 (6 bases). Per the germline V gene, CDR1 is MNHEY and CDR2 is SMNVEV (reference sequence). This CDR3 has 12 amino acids. The germline V and J ends were trimmed by 9 bases and 6 bases, with 15 bases remaining between them. The CDR3 protein is CASRGRFFEQYF. The CDR3, as DNA: TGTGCCAGTCGAGGGAGGTTCTTCGAGCAGTACTTC.

The CDR3 loop reads CATARDRVDEQFF. CDR3 nucleotides: TGTGCCACCGCCCGGGACAGGGTCGATGAGCAGTTCTTC. V gene TRBV15 combines with J gene TRBJ2-1, with 9 bases matching TRBD1. Per the germline V gene, CDR1 is LNHNV and CDR2 is YYDKDF (reference sequence). The length of the CDR3 is 13 residues. The J segment lost 8 bases and the V segment lost 8 bases, leaving 7 bases of the junction unmatched.

The chain recombines TRBV13 with TRBJ2-5; the D gene is possibly TRBD1 (5 bases). The CDR3 is 13 amino acids. Germline loops: CDR1 PRHDT, CDR2 FYEKMQ (reference sequence). Trimming cost V 4 bases and J 5 bases, with 11 bases left between them. CDR3 loop: CASSSRVVETQYF. The CDR3 region has the DNA TGTGCCAGCAGCTCCAGGGTTGTGGAGACCCAGTACTTC.

The chain couples TRBV5-8 to TRBJ2-2; 7 bases are a match to TRBD1. Germline-derived CDR1 and CDR2 are SGHTS and YDEGEE. Germline trimming cut 2 bases from V and 5 bases from J; bases unmatched to any gene: 6. This CDR3 is built from 15 residues. The CDR3 DNA is TGTGCCAGCAGCTTAGGGACAGCCGGAACCGGGGAGCTGTTTTTT. Its protein product is CASSLGTAGTGELFF.

V is TRBV5-8 and J is TRBJ1-5, with 7 bases aligning to TRBD1. The CDR3 is 17 residues long. Germline-derived CDR1 and CDR2 are SGHTS and YDEGEE. Trimming at V came to 3 bases and at J to 5 bases, leaving 14 bases not matched to a gene. The CDR3 coding sequence is TGTGCCAGCAGCTCTCTCGGGACAGAGGTTGGAGATCAGCCCCAGCATTTT. Translated, it gives CASSSLGTEVGDQPQHF.

About this clone itself: One end of the junction fails to match germline, which may point to a read error. This chain links TRBV7-7 with TRBJ2-1, with D unclear. Germline values: CDR1 SSHAT, CDR2 FNYEAQ (reference sequence). The CDR3 contains 14 residues. Here the CDR3 reads CASSPGPLYNEQFF. The CDR3, as DNA: TGTGCTAGCAGTCCGGGTCCGTTGTACAATGAGCAGTTCTTC.

This chain joins TRBV7-2 and TRBJ2-3, with 10 bases that match TRBD2. The germline CDR1 and CDR2 sequences are SGHTA and FQGNSA. With 4 bases clipped from V and 4 bases from J, the junction kept 5 bases outside the gene matches. There are 15 residues in the CDR3. CDR3 in DNA: TGTGCCAGCAGCTCCTCAGCGGGAGGGGCAGATACGCAGTATTTT. Amino acids: CASSSSAGGADTQYF. Full variable domain (outside the CDR3, taken from reference TRBV7-2 and TRBJ2-3): GAGVSQSPSNKVTEKGKDVELRCDPISGHTALYWYRQSLGQGLEFLIYFQGNSAPDKSGLPSDRFSAERTGGSVSTLTIQRTQQEDSAVYLCASSSSAGGADTQYFGPGTRLTVL.

The chain couples TRBV18 to TRBJ1-1; D is unresolved. CDR3 size: 14 residues. Germline CDR1 reads KGHSH; CDR2 reads LQKENI. Trimming shortened V by 3 bases and J by 7 bases, and 15 bases separated the two germline ends. CDR3 region: CASSPDPVAGEAFF. In nucleotides, the CDR3 is TGTGCCAGCTCACCTGACCCTGTGGCGGGTGAAGCTTTCTTT. The variable domain in full, with the rest retrieved from reference TRBV18 and TRBJ1-1, is NAGVMQNPRHLVRRRGQEARLRCSPMKGHSHVYWYRQLPEEGLKFMVYLQKENIIDESGMPKERFSAEFPKEGPSILRIQQVVRGDSAAYFCASSPDPVAGEAFFGQGTRLTVV.

The V gene is TRBV2, the J gene TRBJ2-5; tentatively, D is TRBD1 (5 bases). Germline V lookup: CDR1 SNHLY, CDR2 FYNNEI. The V end was cut by 2 bases, the J end by 3 bases, with 13 bases between. The CDR3 contains 15 residues. This CDR3 is CASSEWLGREETQYF. In nucleotides, the CDR3 is TGTGCCAGCAGTGAATGGTTGGGCAGGGAAGAGACCCAGTACTTC. The complete variable domain, with remaining parts taken from reference TRBV2 and TRBJ2-5, reads EPEVTQTPSHQVTQMGQEVILRCVPISNHLYFYWYRQILGQKVEFLVSFYNNEISEKSEIFDDQFSVERPDGSNFTLKIRSTKLEDSAMYFCASSEWLGREETQYFGPGTRLLVL.

The table lists this clone with a count of one. The V call is TRBV4-2, the J call TRBJ2-6, with 9 bases that match TRBD1. CDR1 and CDR2 (germline): LGHNA, YNFKEQ. V lost 3 bases, J lost 0 bases, and 0 bases stayed unmatched. This CDR3 comprises 16 residues. CDR3 residues: CASSQDRGSGANVLTF. CDR3 in DNA: TGTGCCAGCAGCCAGGACAGGGGCTCTGGGGCCAACGTCCTGACTTTC.

The chain uses TRBV28 and TRBJ1-4; D gene ambiguous. This CDR3 comprises 11 residues. V was pared by 11 bases and J by 6 bases, with 10 bases between. Germline-derived CDR1 and CDR2 are MDHEN and SYDVKM. The CDR3 bases are TGTGCCTTAGCCTCGGATGAAAAACTGTTTTTT. This encodes CALASDEKLFF.

This sequence joins TRBV28 and TRBJ2-2; 8 positions agree with TRBD1. This CDR3 has 14 residues. Germline V CDR1 and CDR2: MDHEN, SYDVKM. V lost 7 bases, J lost 3 bases, and 4 bases stayed unmatched. The CDR3 nucleotides are TGTGCCAGCACTATGACAGGGGACACCGGGGAGCTGTTTTTT. It encodes CASTMTGDTGELFF. Full variable domain (remainder filled in from reference TRBV28 and TRBJ2-2): DVKVTQSSRYLVKRTGEKVFLECVQDMDHENMFWYRQDPGLGLRLIYFSYDVKMKEKGDIPEGYSVSREKKERFSLILESASTNQTSMYLCASTMTGDTGELFFGEGSRLTVL.

This sequence joins TRBV7-3 and TRBJ1-1; D ambiguous. The CDR3 totals 13 residues. The germline V and J ends were trimmed by 9 bases and 4 bases, with 15 bases remaining between them. In germline, CDR1 is SGHTA, CDR2 FQGTGA. The CDR3 DNA is TGTGCCAGTTCCCCGGGGTTTATCACTGAAGCTTTCTTT. Residues: CASSPGFITEAFF.

With regard to this clone: Its ends do not fully match the called genes, so a read error is possible. The chain joins TRBV7-9 to TRBJ2-5, with no clear D. CDR1 is SEHNR and CDR2 is FQNEAQ in the germline V gene (reference sequence). This CDR3 spans 13 amino acids. The CDR3 bases are TGTGCCAGCAGGTTAGACCCTATAATGACCCAGTACTTC. As protein: CASRLDPIMTQYF.